This record looks at one T cell receptor (beta chain) sequence and its context. The target antigen is unknown. Sequenced by immunoSEQ multiplex PCR; TCRdb stores in-frame clones only, minus some. The data show under 150,000 clones, about 67% seen once. This sample stems from a study of shared clonotypes between healthy human individuals. Study conclusions and caveats: Limited genetic and exposure-history diversity came from having few donors.

The length of the CDR3 is 13 residues. Germline V gives CDR1 MNHEY, CDR2 SMNVEV (reference sequence). Trimming left V 2 bases short and J 9 bases short, with 11 bases between. CD8 memory fractions consisted of CD45RO+ and CCR7-negative CD45RA+ TemRA cells together. The chain combines TRBV27 with TRBJ2-1; D gene ambiguous. The receptor's source is a woman in her 30s in good health. Material: memory CD8+ T cells sorted from blood. Subset of the sample: CD45RO+ cells pooled with CCR7-negative TemRA cells. CDR3 DNA: TGTGCCAGCAGTTTAGGGCGCCCCGGTGAGCAGTTCTTC. Its protein product is CASSLGRPGEQFF.